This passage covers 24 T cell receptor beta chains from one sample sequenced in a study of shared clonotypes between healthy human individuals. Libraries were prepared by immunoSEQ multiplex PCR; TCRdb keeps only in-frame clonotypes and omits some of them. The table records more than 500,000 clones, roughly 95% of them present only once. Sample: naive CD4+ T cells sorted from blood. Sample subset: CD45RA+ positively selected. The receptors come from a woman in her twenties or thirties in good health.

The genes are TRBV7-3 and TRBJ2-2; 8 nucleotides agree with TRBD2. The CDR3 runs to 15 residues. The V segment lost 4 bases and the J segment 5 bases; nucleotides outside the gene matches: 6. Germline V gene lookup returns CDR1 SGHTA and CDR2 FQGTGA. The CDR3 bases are TGTGCCAGCAGCTCAGGACTAGCTGGTACCGGGGAGCTGTTTTTT. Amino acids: CASSSGLAGTGELFF.

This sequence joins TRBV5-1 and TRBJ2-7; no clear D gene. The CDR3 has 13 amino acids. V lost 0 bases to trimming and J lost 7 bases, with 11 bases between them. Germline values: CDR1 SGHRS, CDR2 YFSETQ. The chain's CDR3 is CASSLVRWGEQYF. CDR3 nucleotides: TGCGCCAGCAGCTTGGTACGTTGGGGAGAGCAGTACTTC.

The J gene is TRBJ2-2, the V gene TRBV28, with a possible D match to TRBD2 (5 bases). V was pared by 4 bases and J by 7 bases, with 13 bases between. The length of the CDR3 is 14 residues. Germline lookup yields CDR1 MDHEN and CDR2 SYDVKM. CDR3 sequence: CASSYTGGGGELFF. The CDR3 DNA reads TGTGCCAGCAGTTACACCGGTGGAGGCGGGGAGCTGTTTTTT.

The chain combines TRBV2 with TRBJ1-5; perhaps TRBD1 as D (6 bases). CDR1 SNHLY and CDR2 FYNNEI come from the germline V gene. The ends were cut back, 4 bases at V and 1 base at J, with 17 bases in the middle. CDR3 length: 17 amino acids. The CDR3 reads CASSAIAQGWSNQPQHF. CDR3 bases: TGTGCCAGCAGTGCCATTGCACAGGGTTGGAGCAATCAGCCCCAGCATTTT.

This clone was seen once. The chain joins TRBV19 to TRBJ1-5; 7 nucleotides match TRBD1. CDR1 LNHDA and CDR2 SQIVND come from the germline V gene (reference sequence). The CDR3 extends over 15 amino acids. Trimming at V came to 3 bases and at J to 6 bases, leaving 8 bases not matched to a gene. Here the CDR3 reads CASSIGQALGQPQHF. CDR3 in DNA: TGTGCCAGTAGTATTGGACAGGCGCTTGGTCAGCCCCAGCATTTT. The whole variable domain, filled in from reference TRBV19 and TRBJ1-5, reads DGGITQSPKYLFRKEGQNVTLSCEQNLNHDAMYWYRQDPGQGLRLIYYSQIVNDFQKGDIAEGYSVSREKKESFPLTVTSAQKNPTAFYLCASSIGQALGQPQHFGDGTRLSIL.

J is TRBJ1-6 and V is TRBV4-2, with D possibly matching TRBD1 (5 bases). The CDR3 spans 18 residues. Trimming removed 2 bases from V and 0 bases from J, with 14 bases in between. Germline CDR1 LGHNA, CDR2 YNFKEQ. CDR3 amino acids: CASSQRGRGNSYNSPLHF. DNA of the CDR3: TGTGCCAGCAGCCAAAGAGGTCGGGGGAACTCCTATAATTCACCCCTCCACTTT.

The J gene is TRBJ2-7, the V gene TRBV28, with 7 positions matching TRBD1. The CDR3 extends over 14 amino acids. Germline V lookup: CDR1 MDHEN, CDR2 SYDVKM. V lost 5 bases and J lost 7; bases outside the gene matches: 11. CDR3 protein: CASSARQGFEEQYF. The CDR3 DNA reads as TGTGCCAGCAGTGCCCGACAGGGATTTGAAGAGCAGTACTTC.

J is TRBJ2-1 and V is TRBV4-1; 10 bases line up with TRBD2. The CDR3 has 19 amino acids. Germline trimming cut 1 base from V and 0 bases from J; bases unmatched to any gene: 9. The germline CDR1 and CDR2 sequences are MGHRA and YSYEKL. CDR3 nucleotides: TGCGCCAGCAGCCAAGGAGGACTAGCGGCATTGGGCTCCTACAATGAGCAGTTCTTC. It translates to CASSQGGLAALGSYNEQFF.

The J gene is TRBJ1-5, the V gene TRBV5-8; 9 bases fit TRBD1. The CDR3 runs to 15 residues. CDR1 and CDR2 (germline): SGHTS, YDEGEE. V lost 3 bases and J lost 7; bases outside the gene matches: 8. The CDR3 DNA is TGTGCCAGCAGCTGCCCGGGACAGGGCAGCCAGCCCCAGCATTTT. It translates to CASSCPGQGSQPQHF.

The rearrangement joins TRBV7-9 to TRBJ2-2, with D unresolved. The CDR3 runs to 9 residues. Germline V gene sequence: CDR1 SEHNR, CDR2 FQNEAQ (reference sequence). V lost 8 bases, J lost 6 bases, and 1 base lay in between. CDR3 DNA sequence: TGTGCCAGCTCCGGGGAGCTGTTTTTT. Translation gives CASSGELFF.

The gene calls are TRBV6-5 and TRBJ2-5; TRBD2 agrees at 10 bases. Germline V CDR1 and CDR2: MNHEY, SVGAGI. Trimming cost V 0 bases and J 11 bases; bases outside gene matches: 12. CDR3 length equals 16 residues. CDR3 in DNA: TGTGCCAGCAGTTACTCCCGGTGGGGGCTAGCGGGGGAGCAGTACTTC. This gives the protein CASSYSRWGLAGEQYF.

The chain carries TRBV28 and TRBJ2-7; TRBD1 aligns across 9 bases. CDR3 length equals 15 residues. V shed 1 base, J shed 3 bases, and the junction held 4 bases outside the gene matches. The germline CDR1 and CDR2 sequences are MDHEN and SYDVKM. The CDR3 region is CASSLSGTGRYEQYF. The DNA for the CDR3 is TGTGCCAGCAGTTTATCTGGGACAGGGCGCTACGAGCAGTACTTC.

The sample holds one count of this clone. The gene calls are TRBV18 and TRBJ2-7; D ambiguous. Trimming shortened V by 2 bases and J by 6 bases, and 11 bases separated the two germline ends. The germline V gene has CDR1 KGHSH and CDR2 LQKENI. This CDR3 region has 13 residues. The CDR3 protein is CASSPVTSGEQYF. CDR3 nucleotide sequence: TGTGCCAGCTCACCAGTGACTTCTGGCGAGCAGTACTTC.

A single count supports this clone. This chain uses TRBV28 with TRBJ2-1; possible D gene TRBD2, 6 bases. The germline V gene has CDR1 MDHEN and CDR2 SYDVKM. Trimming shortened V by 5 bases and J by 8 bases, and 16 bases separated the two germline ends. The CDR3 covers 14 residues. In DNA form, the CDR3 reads TGTGCCAGCAGTAGTCGTCGGACTAACCATGAGCAGTTCTTC. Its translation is CASSSRRTNHEQFF.

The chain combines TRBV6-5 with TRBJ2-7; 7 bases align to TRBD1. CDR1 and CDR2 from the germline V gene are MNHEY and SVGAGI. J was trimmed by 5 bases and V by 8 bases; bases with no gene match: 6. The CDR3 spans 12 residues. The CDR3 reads CASSYDRDEQYF. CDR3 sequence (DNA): TGTGCCAGCTCTTACGACAGGGACGAGCAGTACTTC.

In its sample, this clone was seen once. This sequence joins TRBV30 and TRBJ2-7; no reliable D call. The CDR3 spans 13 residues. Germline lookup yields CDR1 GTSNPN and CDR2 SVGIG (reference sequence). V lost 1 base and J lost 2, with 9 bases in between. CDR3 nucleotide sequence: TGTGCCTGGAGTGGTGGGTTTACCTACGAGCAGTACTTC. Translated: CAWSGGFTYEQYF.

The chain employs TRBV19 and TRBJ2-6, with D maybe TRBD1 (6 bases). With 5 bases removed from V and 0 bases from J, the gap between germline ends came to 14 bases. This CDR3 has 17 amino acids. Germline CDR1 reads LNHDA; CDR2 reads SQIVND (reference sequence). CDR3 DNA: TGTGCCAGTAGTGCGATACAGGGACCCTCTGGGGCCAACGTCCTGACTTTC. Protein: CASSAIQGPSGANVLTF.

CDR3 residues: CASSPLAGAYEQYF. Written as DNA, the CDR3 is TGTGCCAGCTCACCTCTAGCGGGTGCCTACGAGCAGTACTTC. The chain links TRBV18 to TRBJ2-7; TRBD2 matches at 8 bases. Losses at the gene ends were 3 bases for V and 2 bases for J; bases not matched to a gene: 3. The CDR3 covers 14 residues. Per germline, CDR1 KGHSH and CDR2 LQKENI.

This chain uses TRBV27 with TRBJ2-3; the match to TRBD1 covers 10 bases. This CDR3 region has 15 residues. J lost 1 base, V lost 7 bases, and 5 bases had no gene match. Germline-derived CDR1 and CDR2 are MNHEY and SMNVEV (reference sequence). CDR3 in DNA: TGTGCCAGCACCTCGACAGGGGGCGGCACAGATACGCAGTATTTT. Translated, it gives CASTSTGGGTDTQYF.

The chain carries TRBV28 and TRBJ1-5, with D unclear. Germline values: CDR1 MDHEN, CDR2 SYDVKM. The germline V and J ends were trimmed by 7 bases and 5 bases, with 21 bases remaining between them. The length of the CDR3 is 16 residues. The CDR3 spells CASTLHTGPKHQPQHF. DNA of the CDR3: TGTGCCAGCACACTCCATACGGGCCCCAAACATCAGCCCCAGCATTTT.

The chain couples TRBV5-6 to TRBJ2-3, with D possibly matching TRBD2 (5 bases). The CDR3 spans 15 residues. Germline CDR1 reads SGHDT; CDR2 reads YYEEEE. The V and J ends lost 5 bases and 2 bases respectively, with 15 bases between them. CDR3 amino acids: CASSSDSPHTDTQYF. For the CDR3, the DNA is TGTGCCAGCAGTTCGGACTCTCCTCACACAGATACGCAGTATTTT.

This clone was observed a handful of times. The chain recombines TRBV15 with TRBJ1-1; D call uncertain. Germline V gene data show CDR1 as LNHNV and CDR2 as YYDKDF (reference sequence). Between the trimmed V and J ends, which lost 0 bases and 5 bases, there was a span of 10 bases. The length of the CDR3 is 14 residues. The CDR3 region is CATSRDRDGTEAFF. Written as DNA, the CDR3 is TGTGCCACCAGCAGAGATCGGGATGGGACTGAAGCTTTCTTT.

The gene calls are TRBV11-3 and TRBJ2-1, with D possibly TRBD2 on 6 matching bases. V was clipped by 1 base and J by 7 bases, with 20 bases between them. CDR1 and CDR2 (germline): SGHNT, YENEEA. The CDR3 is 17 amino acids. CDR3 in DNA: TGTGCCAGCAGCTTAGGGACTATCCCTGAGAATGTTAATGAGCAGTTCTTC. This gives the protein CASSLGTIPENVNEQFF. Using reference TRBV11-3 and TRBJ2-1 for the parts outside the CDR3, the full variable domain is EAGVVQSPRYKIIEKKQPVAFWCNPISGHNTLYWYLQNLGQGPELLIRYENEEAVDDSQLPKDRFSAERLKGVDSTLKIQPAELGDSAVYLCASSLGTIPENVNEQFFGPGTRLTVL.

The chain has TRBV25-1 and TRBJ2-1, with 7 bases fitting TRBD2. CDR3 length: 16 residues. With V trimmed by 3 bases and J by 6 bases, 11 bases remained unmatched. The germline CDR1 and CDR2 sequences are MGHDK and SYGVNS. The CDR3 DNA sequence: TGTGCCAGCAGTGAGGGGGGGAGGGCCCATGTCAATGAGCAGTTCTTC. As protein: CASSEGGRAHVNEQFF.